This T cell receptor (beta chain) derives from a study of T cell responses to AZD1222 COVID-19 vaccine. Clones were read by immunoSEQ multiplex PCR, and TCRdb kept only the in-frame ones, dropping some. The sample holds approximately 100,000 clones, over 75% seen once. Study-level findings and limits: Spike-specific TCR breadth and depth rose after two AZD1222 doses.

As concerns this clone: Antigen unknown.

The CDR3 sequence is 12 residues long. Trimming cost V 5 bases and J 7 bases, with 9 bases left between them. CDR1 and CDR2 from the germline V gene are MDHEN and SYDVKM. V is TRBV28 and J is TRBJ2-1; D call uncertain. The sequencing used peripheral blood, collected on day 0 of MenACWY control vaccination. This receptor was identified in an adult in good health. For the CDR3, the DNA is TGTGCCAGCAGTCTGGCCTGGAATGAGCAGTTCTTC. This sequence encodes CASSLAWNEQFF.